Below are 20 T cell receptor beta chains sequenced from a single sample in a study of blood T cell repertoires in COVID-19. The table came from immunoSEQ multiplex PCR; TCRdb's copy has only in-frame clones and leaves some out. The table shows approximately 74,000 clones, with almost 90% occurring only once. Sequencing was performed on peripheral blood. The source is a woman aged 80 or over with active or convalescent COVID-19.

The chain combines TRBV15 with TRBJ1-5, with TRBD1 matching 8 bases. CDR3 length equals 15 residues. The trim removed 5 bases at V and 7 bases at J, leaving 10 bases unmatched. Germline V gene sequence: CDR1 LNHNV, CDR2 YYDKDF (reference sequence). This chain's CDR3 is CATSLGQEEGQPQHF. CDR3 coding DNA: TGTGCCACCAGCTTGGGACAGGAGGAAGGACAGCCCCAGCATTTT.

This clone was seen a handful of times. V gene TRBV5-1 combines with J gene TRBJ2-3, with 7 bases identical to TRBD2. V gave up 1 base and J gave up 6 bases; unmatched junction bases: 5. This CDR3 region has 14 residues. Per the germline V gene, CDR1 is SGHRS and CDR2 is YFSETQ. CDR3 amino acids: CASSLIGGGDTQYF. Written as DNA, the CDR3 is TGCGCCAGCAGCTTGATCGGGGGAGGGGATACGCAGTATTTT.

The chain couples TRBV7-6 to TRBJ2-3, with TRBD1 matching over 8 bases. Unmatched junction bases numbered 15, after V lost 4 bases and J lost 6 bases. From germline, CDR1 is SGHVS and CDR2 FNYEAQ. The CDR3 has 17 amino acids. CDR3 bases: TGTGCCAGCAGCTACCGGAGGGGTCAGGGGGCTAGGGATACGCAGTATTTT. Translating gives CASSYRRGQGARDTQYF.

The rearrangement links TRBV6-5 to TRBJ1-4; perhaps TRBD1 as D (6 bases). Germline-derived CDR1 and CDR2 are MNHEY and SVGAGI. The V and J ends lost 8 bases and 8 bases respectively, with 15 bases between them. The CDR3 is made up of 13 amino acids. The CDR3 reads CASPRGKGEKLFF. The CDR3, as DNA: TGTGCCAGCCCAAGGGGGAAAGGGGAAAAACTGTTTTTT.

This sequence joins TRBV6-5 and TRBJ1-2; 9 bases line up with TRBD1. Germline V gene lookup returns CDR1 MNHEY and CDR2 SVGAGI. Trimming removed 7 bases from V and 6 bases from J; junction bases left unmatched: 6. The CDR3 extends over 13 amino acids. The CDR3 loop is CASILDRGDGYTF. DNA of the CDR3: TGTGCCAGCATCTTGGACAGGGGCGATGGCTACACCTTC.

The gene calls are TRBV7-3 and TRBJ2-5; 7 positions match TRBD2. CDR1 SGHTA and CDR2 FQGTGA come from the germline V gene. V shed 5 bases, J shed 5 bases, and the junction held 14 bases outside the gene matches. The CDR3 runs to 16 residues. The CDR3 is CASSPYGSGGRETQYF. CDR3 nucleotides: TGTGCCAGCAGCCCCTACGGGTCGGGAGGTCGGGAGACCCAGTACTTC.

The chain links TRBV5-6 to TRBJ1-1; TRBD1 aligns across 9 bases. The ends lost 4 bases at V and 5 bases at J; junction bases unmatched: 9. This CDR3 has 15 residues. Germline loops: CDR1 SGHDT, CDR2 YYEEEE. CDR3 in amino acids: CASSRIGQGWTEAFF. CDR3 nucleotides: TGTGCCAGCAGCAGAATTGGACAGGGGTGGACTGAAGCTTTCTTT.

The chain combines TRBV21-1 with TRBJ2-4; the tabulated D call, TRBD1, remains unverified against the DNA. TRBV21-1 is a pseudogene locus. CDR3 length: 18 amino acids. CDR3 amino acids: CASSWDSQEPVRKNIQYF. The CDR3 DNA is TGTGCCAGCAGTTGGGACAGCCAAGAACCGGTCCGCAAAAACATTCAGTACTTC.

V and J are TRBV4-1 and TRBJ1-3; no definite D call. In germline, CDR1 is MGHRA, CDR2 YSYEKL. Trimming shortened V by 3 bases and J by 0 bases, and 9 bases separated the two germline ends. This CDR3 spans 15 amino acids. CDR3: CASSHTVGSGNTIYF. CDR3 sequence (DNA): TGCGCCAGCAGCCACACAGTTGGCTCTGGAAACACCATATATTTT.

The J gene is TRBJ2-5, the V gene TRBV3-1 (or the pseudogene TRBV3-2), with D perhaps matching TRBD2 (6 bases). With 4 bases removed from V and 3 bases from J, the gap between germline ends came to 15 bases. Germline assignment: CDR1 LGHDT and CDR2 YNNKEL (reference sequence). This CDR3 has 15 amino acids. CDR3 in amino acids: CASSRRRPSEETQYF. CDR3 coding DNA: TGTGCCAGCAGCCGAAGACGGCCTAGCGAAGAGACCCAGTACTTC.

This chain uses TRBV6-1 with TRBJ2-1, with TRBD2 identical over 11 bases. J was trimmed by 7 bases and V by 1 base; bases with no gene match: 3. The CDR3 consists of 15 residues. Germline CDR1 is MNHNS and CDR2 is SASEGT. DNA of the CDR3: TGTGCCAGCAGTGAAGTGGCTAGCGGGAGGAATGAGCAGTTCTTC. As protein: CASSEVASGRNEQFF.

V usage is TRBV13 and J usage is TRBJ2-7, with D perhaps TRBD1 (5 bases). Trimming took 2 bases from V and 9 from J, leaving 8 bases between them. The germline gives CDR1 PRHDT, CDR2 FYEKMQ (reference sequence). The CDR3 covers 11 residues. The CDR3 DNA follows: TGTGCCAGCAGCTTAACGCAGGGGCAGTACTTC. Translation: CASSLTQGQYF.

This clone was observed a few times. The chain joins TRBV5-4 to TRBJ2-3; the match to TRBD2 covers 11 bases. CDR1 and CDR2 from the germline V gene are SGHNT and YYREEE (reference sequence). The CDR3 is made up of 16 amino acids. V gave up 3 bases and J gave up 1 base; unmatched junction bases: 4. The CDR3 DNA is TGTGCCAGCAGCTCCAGACTAGCGGGGCGCACAGATACGCAGTATTTT. It yields the protein CASSSRLAGRTDTQYF. The full variable domain, in which reference TRBV5-4 and TRBJ2-3 provide the parts outside the CDR3, is ETGVTQSPTHLIKTRGQQVTLRCSSQSGHNTVSWYQQALGQGPQFIFQYYREEENGRGNFPPRFSGLQFPNYSSELNVNALELDDSALYLCASSSRLAGRTDTQYFGPGTRLTVL.

The chain uses TRBV19 and TRBJ1-5, with 10 positions matching TRBD1. Germline CDR1 is LNHDA and CDR2 is SQIVND (reference sequence). This CDR3 comprises 15 residues. With V trimmed by 5 bases and J by 3 bases, 4 bases remained unmatched. CDR3 sequence (DNA): TGTGCCAGTAGTTGGACAGGGGGTTCCAATCAGCCCCAGCATTTT. It codes for CASSWTGGSNQPQHF.

This clone was found once. This chain links TRBV29-1 with TRBJ2-3, with TRBD2 matching 11 bases. The CDR3 runs to 15 residues. Germline V lookup: CDR1 SQVTM, CDR2 ANQGSEA. V lost 5 bases, J lost 0 bases, and 4 bases stayed unmatched. CDR3 amino acids: CSVYPSGGSTDTQYF. DNA of the CDR3: TGCAGCGTTTACCCTAGCGGGGGGAGCACAGATACGCAGTATTTT.

Here the CDR3 DNA reads TGCGCCAGTACCACCGGGACAGCGTACACCGGGGAGCTGTTTTTT. Amino acids: CASTTGTAYTGELFF. V gene TRBV5-1 combines with J gene TRBJ2-2; TRBD1 agrees at 7 bases. Germline-derived CDR1 and CDR2 are SGHRS and YFSETQ. Trimming cost V 8 bases and J 3 bases; bases outside gene matches: 10. This CDR3 is 15 amino acids long.

The gene calls are TRBV5-5 and TRBJ1-2; D is unclear. CDR1 SGHKS and CDR2 YYEKEE come from the germline V gene (reference sequence). Trimming cost V 0 bases and J 1 base, with 7 bases left between them. The CDR3 sequence is 14 residues long. CDR3 DNA: TGTGCCAGCAGCTTGGGCGGGGTTAACTATGGCTACACCTTC. This codes for CASSLGGVNYGYTF. Filled out from reference TRBV5-5 and TRBJ1-2, the complete variable domain reads DAGVTQSPTHLIKTRGQQVTLRCSPISGHKSVSWYQQVLGQGPQFIFQYYEKEERGRGNFPDRFSARQFPNYSSELNVNALLLGDSALYLCASSLGGVNYGYTFGSGTRLTVV.

The genes are TRBV12-2 and TRBJ1-4; the D call in the table, TRBD1, was not verified against the DNA. TRBV12-2 constitutes a pseudogene. The CDR3 covers 15 residues. CDR3 amino acids: CASPWKYRDREKLFF. The CDR3 DNA follows: TGTGCAAGCCCCTGGAAATACAGGGATCGGGAAAAACTGTTTTTT.

The chain joins TRBV10-3 to TRBJ1-4; no clear D. Trimming took off 0 bases at V and 7 bases at J, with 9 bases between the two ends. Looked up from germline, CDR1 is ENHRY and CDR2 is SYGVKD. CDR3 length: 14 amino acids. The CDR3 DNA follows: TGTGCCATCAGTGAGTCGAGGAGTACTGAAAAACTGTTTTTT. Translated: CAISESRSTEKLFF.

The gene calls are TRBV19 and TRBJ2-4; D is perhaps TRBD2 (5 bases). CDR1 and CDR2 (germline): LNHDA, SQIVND (reference sequence). V lost 9 bases, J lost 8 bases, and 17 bases lay in between. This CDR3 region has 13 residues. CDR3 sequence reads: CASSGEGRDIQYF. CDR3 nucleotides: TGTGCCAGCTCGGGTGAGGGTAGGGACATTCAGTACTTC.